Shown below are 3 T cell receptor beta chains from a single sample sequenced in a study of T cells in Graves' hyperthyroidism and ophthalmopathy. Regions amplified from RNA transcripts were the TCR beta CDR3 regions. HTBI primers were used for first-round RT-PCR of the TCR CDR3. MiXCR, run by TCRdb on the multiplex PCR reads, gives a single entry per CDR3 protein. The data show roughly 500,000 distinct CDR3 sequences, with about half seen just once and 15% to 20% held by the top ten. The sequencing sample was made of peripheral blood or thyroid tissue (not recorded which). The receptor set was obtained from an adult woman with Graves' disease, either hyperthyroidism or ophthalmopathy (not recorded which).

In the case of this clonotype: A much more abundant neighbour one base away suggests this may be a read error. Here the CDR3 reads CASSQAIGNYGYTF. The DNA of the CDR3 is TGTGCCAGCAGCCAAGCTATAGGGAACTATGGCTACACCTTC. J is TRBJ1-2 and V is TRBV14; the D is unclear. This CDR3 is 14 amino acids long. The V and J ends lost 1 base and 2 bases respectively, with 8 bases between them. Germline V gene lookup returns CDR1 SGHDN and CDR2 FVKESK.

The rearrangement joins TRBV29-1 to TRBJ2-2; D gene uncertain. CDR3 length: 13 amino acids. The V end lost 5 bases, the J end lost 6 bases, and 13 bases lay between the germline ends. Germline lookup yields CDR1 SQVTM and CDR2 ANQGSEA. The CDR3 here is CSVRTQRSGELFF. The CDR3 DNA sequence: TGCAGCGTTAGGACGCAGAGGTCCGGGGAGCTGTTTTTT.

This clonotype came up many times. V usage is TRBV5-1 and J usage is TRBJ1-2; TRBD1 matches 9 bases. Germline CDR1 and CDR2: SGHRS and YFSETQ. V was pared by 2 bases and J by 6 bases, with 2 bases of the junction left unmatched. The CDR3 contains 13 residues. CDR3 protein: CASSFGTGNGYTF. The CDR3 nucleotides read TGCGCCAGCAGCTTTGGGACAGGGAATGGCTACACCTTC.